This T cell receptor (beta chain) was profiled in a study of beta chain features in type 1 diabetes. Notes on this clone: Its antigen is not known.

General study findings and limits: Individuals with type 1 diabetes displayed fewer insertions and more deletions at VDJ junctions.

Purity of each sorted population was above 95%. The V gene lost 3 bases and the J gene lost 2 bases, with 7 bases spanning the gap. The germline V gene encodes CDR1 KGHSH and CDR2 LQKENI. The CDR3 contains 14 residues. Sequencing targeted expressed TCRB transcripts, as all isolated RNA had been reverse transcribed. The data were produced by immunoSEQ multiplex PCR, yet TCRdb's version contains in-frame clones alone and is incomplete. The sample consists of 150,000 to 180,000 clones, approximately 8.1% of them appearing once. This receptor was taken from a man between 18 and 35 years old in good health. This sequence joins TRBV18 and TRBJ1-4; the D is unclear. The sample was central memory CD4+ T cells from blood. The CDR3 sequence is CASSPTKTNEKLFF. CDR3 DNA sequence: TGTGCCAGCTCACCTACTAAGACTAATGAAAAACTGTTTTTT.